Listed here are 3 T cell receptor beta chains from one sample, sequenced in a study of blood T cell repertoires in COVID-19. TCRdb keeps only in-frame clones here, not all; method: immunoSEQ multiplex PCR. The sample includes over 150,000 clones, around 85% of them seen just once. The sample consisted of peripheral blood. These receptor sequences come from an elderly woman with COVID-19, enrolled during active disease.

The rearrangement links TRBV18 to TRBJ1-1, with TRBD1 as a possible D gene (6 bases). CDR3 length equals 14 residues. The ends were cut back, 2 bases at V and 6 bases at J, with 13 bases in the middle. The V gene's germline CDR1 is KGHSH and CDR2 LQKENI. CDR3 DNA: TGTGCCAGCTCACCAGGGGGGGGCAAGTCTGAAGCTTTCTTT. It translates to CASSPGGGKSEAFF.

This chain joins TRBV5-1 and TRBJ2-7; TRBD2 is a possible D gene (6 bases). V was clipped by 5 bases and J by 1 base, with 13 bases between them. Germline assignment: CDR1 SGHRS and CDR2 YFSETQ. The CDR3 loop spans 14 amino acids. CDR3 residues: CASRATGTSYEQYF. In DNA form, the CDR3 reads TGCGCCAGCAGGGCGACCGGGACTTCCTACGAGCAGTACTTC.

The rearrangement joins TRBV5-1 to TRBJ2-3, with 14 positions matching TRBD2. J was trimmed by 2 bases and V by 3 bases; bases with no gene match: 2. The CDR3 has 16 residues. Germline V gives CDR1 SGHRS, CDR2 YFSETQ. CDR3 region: CASSWGLAGDTDTQYF. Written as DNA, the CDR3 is TGCGCCAGCAGCTGGGGACTAGCGGGAGACACAGATACGCAGTATTTT.